This TCR beta chain appears in the sequencing data of a study of blood T cell repertoires in COVID-19. Overall study context: Researchers got acute and convalescent COVID-19 samples from the United States, Italy and Spain. PBMCs, B-cell-depleted T cells, or T cells provided the cDNA or gDNA that made up the material.

Participant reports of clinical history set cohort assignment. As processed by the authors: Quantification of nucleated cells was approximated via reference gene primer amplification. Repertoires were generated with immunoSEQ multiplex PCR, while TCRdb's copy carries only in-frame clones and drops some. Clone size and V and J calls were adopted from that table, with D and trimming inferred from the DNA. Among 150,000 to 200,000 clones listed, 80% were seen once. The sample comprised PBMCs or T cells enriched from blood (not recorded which). The sequence derives from a man aged 35 to 55 who had recovered from COVID-19.

The CDR3 DNA sequence: TGCGCCAGCAGCTTGGGACAGGGGGCTGGGTTTGTCGCTGAAGCTTTCTTT. Its translation is CASSLGQGAGFVAEAFF. The chain uses TRBV5-1 and TRBJ1-1; 10 bases line up with TRBD1. The CDR3 has 17 residues. CDR1 and CDR2 (germline): SGHRS, YFSETQ. V gave up 0 bases and J gave up 6 bases; unmatched junction bases: 11.